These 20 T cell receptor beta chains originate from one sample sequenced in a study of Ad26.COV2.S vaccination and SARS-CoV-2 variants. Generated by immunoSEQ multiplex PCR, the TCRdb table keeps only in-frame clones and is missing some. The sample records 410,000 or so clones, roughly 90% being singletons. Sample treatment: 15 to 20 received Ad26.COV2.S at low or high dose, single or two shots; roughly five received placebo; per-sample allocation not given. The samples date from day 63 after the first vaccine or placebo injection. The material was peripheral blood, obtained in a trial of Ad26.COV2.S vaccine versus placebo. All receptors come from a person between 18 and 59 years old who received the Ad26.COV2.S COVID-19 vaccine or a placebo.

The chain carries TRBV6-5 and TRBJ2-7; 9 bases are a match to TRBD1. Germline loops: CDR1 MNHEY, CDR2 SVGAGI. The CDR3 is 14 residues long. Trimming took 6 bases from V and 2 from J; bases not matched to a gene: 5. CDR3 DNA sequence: TGTGCCAGCAGGCAGGGACAGGGTGCCTACGAGCAGTACTTC. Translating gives CASRQGQGAYEQYF.

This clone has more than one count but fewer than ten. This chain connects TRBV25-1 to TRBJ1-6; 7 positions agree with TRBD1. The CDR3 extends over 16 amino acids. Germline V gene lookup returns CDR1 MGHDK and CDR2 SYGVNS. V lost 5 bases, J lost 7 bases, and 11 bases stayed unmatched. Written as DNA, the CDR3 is TGTGCCAGCAGTTCAGGGGGGTTAATGGGAAATTCACCCCTCCACTTT. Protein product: CASSSGGLMGNSPLHF.

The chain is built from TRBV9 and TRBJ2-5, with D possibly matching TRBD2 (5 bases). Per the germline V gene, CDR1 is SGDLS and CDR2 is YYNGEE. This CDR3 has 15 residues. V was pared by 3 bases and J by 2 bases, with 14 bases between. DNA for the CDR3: TGTGCCAGCAGCGCTAGAGGCGGGTTTCAAGAGACCCAGTACTTC. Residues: CASSARGGFQETQYF.

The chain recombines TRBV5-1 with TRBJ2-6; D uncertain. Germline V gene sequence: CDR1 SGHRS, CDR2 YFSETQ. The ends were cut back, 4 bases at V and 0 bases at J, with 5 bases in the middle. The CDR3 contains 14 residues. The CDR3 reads CASSQSSGANVLTF. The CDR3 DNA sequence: TGCGCCAGCAGCCAGAGCTCTGGGGCCAACGTCCTGACTTTC.

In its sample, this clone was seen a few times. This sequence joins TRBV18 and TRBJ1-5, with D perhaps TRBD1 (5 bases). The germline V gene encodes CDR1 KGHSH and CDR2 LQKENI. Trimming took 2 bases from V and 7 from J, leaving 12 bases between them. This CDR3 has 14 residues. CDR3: CASSPSGPTQPQHF. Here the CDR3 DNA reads TGTGCCAGCTCACCATCGGGGCCTACCCAGCCCCAGCATTTT.

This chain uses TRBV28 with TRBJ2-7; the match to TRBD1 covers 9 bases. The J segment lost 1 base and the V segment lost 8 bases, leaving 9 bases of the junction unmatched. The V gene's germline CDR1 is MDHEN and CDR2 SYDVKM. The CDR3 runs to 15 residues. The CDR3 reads CASHPTGGASYEQYF. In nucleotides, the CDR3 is TGTGCCAGCCATCCCACAGGGGGCGCGTCCTACGAGCAGTACTTC.

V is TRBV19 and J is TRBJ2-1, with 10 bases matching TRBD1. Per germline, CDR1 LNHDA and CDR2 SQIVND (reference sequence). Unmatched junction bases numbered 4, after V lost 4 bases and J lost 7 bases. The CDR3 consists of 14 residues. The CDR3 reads CASSTGTGANEQFF. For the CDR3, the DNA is TGTGCCAGTAGTACCGGGACAGGGGCGAATGAGCAGTTCTTC.

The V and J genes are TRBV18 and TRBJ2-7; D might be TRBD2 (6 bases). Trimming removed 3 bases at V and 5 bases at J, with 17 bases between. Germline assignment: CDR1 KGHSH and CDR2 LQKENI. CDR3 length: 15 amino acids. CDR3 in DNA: TGTGCCAGCTCACCCTCGCTCGGGGGAGATGACGAGCAGTACTTC. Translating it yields CASSPSLGGDDEQYF.

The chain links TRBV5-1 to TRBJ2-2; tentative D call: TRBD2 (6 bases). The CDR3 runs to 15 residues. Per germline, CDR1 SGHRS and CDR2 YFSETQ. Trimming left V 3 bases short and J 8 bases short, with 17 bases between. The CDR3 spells CASSYLEGSPGELFF. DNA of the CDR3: TGCGCCAGCAGCTATCTGGAGGGATCCCCGGGGGAGCTGTTTTTT. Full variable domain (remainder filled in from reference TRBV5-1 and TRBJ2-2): KAGVTQTPRYLIKTRGQQVTLSCSPISGHRSVSWYQQTPGQGLQFLFEYFSETQRNKGNFPGRFSGRQFSNSRSEMNVSTLELGDSALYLCASSYLEGSPGELFFGEGSRLTVL.

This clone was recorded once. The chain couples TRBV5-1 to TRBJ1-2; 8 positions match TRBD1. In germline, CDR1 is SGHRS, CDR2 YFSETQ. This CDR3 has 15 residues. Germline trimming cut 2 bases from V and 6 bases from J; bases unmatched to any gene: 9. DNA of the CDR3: TGCGCCAGCAGCTTCTGGACAGGGCGGGCGGATGGCTACACCTTC. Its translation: CASSFWTGRADGYTF.

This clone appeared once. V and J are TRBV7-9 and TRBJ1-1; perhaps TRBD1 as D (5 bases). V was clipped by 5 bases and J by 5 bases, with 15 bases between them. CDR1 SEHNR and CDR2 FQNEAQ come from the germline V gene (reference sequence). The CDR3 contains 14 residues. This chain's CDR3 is CASSLNLGGTEAFF. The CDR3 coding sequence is TGTGCCAGCAGCCTCAACCTTGGGGGTACTGAAGCTTTCTTT.

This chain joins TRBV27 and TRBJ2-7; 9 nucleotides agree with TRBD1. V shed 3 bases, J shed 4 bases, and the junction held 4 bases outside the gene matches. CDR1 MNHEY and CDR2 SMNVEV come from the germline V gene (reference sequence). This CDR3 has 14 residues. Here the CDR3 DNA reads TGTGCCAGCAGTTTGACAGGGGGTCCTTACGAGCAGTACTTC. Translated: CASSLTGGPYEQYF.

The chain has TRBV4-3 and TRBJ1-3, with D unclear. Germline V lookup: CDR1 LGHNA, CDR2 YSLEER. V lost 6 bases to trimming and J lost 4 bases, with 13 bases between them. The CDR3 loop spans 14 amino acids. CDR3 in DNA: TGCGCCAGCAGTCAGTGGATGGAAGGAAACACCATATATTTT. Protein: CASSQWMEGNTIYF.

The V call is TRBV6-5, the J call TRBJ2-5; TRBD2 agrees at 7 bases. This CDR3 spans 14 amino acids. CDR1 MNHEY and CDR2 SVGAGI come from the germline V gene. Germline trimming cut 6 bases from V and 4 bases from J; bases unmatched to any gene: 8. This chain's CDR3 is CASSWRWGGETQYF. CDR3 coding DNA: TGTGCCAGCAGCTGGCGCTGGGGGGGAGAGACCCAGTACTTC.

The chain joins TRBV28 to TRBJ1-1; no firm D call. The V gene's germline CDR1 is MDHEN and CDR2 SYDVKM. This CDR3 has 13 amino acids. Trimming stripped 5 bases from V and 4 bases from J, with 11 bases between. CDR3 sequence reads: CASSRRGATEAFF. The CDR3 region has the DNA TGTGCCAGCAGTCGCCGGGGAGCCACTGAAGCTTTCTTT. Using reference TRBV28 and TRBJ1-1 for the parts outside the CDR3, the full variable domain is DVKVTQSSRYLVKRTGEKVFLECVQDMDHENMFWYRQDPGLGLRLIYFSYDVKMKEKGDIPEGYSVSREKKERFSLILESASTNQTSMYLCASSRRGATEAFFGQGTRLTVV.

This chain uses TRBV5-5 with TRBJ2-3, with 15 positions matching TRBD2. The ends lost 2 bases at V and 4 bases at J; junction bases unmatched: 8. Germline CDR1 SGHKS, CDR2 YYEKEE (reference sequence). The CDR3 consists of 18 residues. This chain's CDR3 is CASSFVPGLAGGPDTQYF. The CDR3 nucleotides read TGTGCCAGCAGCTTTGTCCCGGGACTAGCGGGGGGCCCAGATACGCAGTATTTT.

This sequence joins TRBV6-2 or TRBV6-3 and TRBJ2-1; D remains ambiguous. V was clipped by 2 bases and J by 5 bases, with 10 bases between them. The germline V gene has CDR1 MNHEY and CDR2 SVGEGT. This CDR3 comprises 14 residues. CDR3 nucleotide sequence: TGTGCCAGCAGTTACCGACGGAAAGACAATGAGCAGTTCTTC. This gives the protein CASSYRRKDNEQFF.

CDR3 bases: TGTGCCAGCAGCCCCCAGGTTGGGCAAAACGAGCAGTTCTTC. Translation: CASSPQVGQNEQFF. The V gene is TRBV9, the J gene TRBJ2-1; D remains unclear. The length of the CDR3 is 14 residues. Germline values: CDR1 SGDLS, CDR2 YYNGEE. Trimming shortened V by 4 bases and J by 10 bases, and 18 bases separated the two germline ends.

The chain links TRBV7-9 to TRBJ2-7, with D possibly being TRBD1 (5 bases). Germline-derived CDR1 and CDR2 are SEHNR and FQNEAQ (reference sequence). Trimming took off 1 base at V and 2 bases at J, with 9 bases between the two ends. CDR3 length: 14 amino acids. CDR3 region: CASSLGTSTYEQYF. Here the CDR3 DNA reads TGTGCCAGCAGCTTAGGGACATCGACCTACGAGCAGTACTTC.

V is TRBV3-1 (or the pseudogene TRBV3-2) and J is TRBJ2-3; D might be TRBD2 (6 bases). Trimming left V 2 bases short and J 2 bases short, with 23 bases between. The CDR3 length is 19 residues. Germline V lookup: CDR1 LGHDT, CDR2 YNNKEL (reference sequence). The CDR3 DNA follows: TGTGCCAGCAGCCAAACCCCCCTAAGCGGGCTCCCCGACACAGATACGCAGTATTTT. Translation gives CASSQTPLSGLPDTDTQYF.